What follows describes a single T cell receptor (beta chain). The antigen is unknown. The sample comes from a study of metastatic and nonmetastatic thyroid tumors. Study as a whole: It was across blood and tumor or nodule tissue from malignant and benign thyroid patients that repertoires were compared. Notes on the study in general: TCR beta diversity was reportedly significantly higher in malignant thyroid tumors than benign nodules, in blood and tumor.

This CDR3 has 14 amino acids. Looked up from germline, CDR1 is SGHVS and CDR2 is FNYEAQ. Trimming cost V 4 bases and J 12 bases, with 22 bases left between them. The entire patient cohort was treatment-naive prior to thyroid surgery. How the authors handled the data: Clinicopathological groups differed in CDR3, with these differences serving to build a distant-metastasis classifier for papillary thyroid cancer. From the PCR reads, TCRdb re-called clones with MiXCR. The V and J calls were not made by the authors but by TCRdb's processing. This table has roughly 25,000 clones, roughly 20% appearing once.

This clonotype was sampled from a male donor with papillary thyroid cancer or a benign thyroid nodule (not recorded which). Some clones in this sample may be carry-over from other donors' samples. The chain employs TRBV7-6 and TRBJ2-7; D call uncertain. Sequencing was done on a sample of blood. The CDR3 region is CASSSPTPTGDLYF. The CDR3 DNA sequence: TGTGCCAGCAGCTCCCCCACCCCAACGGGCGACCTGTACTTC.